The entry below describes one T cell receptor (beta chain). The sample carries other DNA sequences with the same CDR3. This sample is part of a study of identifying expanded T cells in peripheral blood. Collection occurred without any documented infections or immune events in donors. Libraries were prepared by immunoSEQ multiplex PCR; TCRdb keeps only in-frame clonotypes and omits some of them. The sample consists of 65,000 to 95,000 clones, roughly 84% of them appearing once. The germline V gene has CDR1 ENHRY and CDR2 SYGVKD. The V and J ends lost 2 bases and 2 bases respectively, with 1 base between them. The CDR3 length is 11 residues.

The source is a person aged 18 to 75 in good health. This chain joins TRBV10-3 and TRBJ2-7, with D hard to call. Material: blood. CDR3 sequence reads: CAISEAYEQYF. CDR3 in DNA: TGTGCCATCAGTGAGGCCTACGAGCAGTACTTC.